These 3 T cell receptor beta chains were sequenced from one sample in a study of T cells in Graves' hyperthyroidism and ophthalmopathy (dated by TCRdb to about 2019). The library relied on multiplex PCR. Reads for this sample came from an Illumina HiSeq 2000. Amplification of TCR beta CDR3 regions was carried out from RNA transcripts. For the first round of RT-PCR on the TCR CDR3, the HTBI primer set was used together with the Qiagen OneStep RT-PCR kit. TCRdb trimmed public reads at Q25 via fastp, called clones via MiXCR and kept in-frame beta chains. Each entry merges the rows of one CDR3 protein and shows their most common DNA and genes. This sample gives 650,000 to 850,000 distinct CDR3 sequences in total; 15% to 20% of them show up just once. Clones ranked in the top ten supply 15% to 20% of the sample. The specimen was blood. Receptors were obtained from a woman aged 45-65 years with Graves' hyperthyroidism that later progressed to Graves' ophthalmopathy.

This clonotype was recorded a few times. At one end, the junction sequence differs from germline, possibly due to a read error. J is TRBJ2-2 and V is TRBV7-7; D gene uncertain. The CDR3 spans 17 residues. CDR1 is SSHAT, CDR2 FNYEAQ, per germline (reference sequence). CDR3: CASSVGQQEANTGELFF. The CDR3 region has the DNA TGTGCTAGCAGCGTCGGGCAGCAGGAAGCGAACACCGGGGAGCTGTTTTTT.

Concerning this clonotype: A much larger clone sits a single nucleotide away, making a read error possible. The genes are TRBV11-2 and TRBJ1-4; D call uncertain. The CDR3 totals 14 residues. Germline V gene sequence: CDR1 SGHAT, CDR2 FQNNGV. Here the CDR3 reads CASTRQATNEKLVF. The CDR3 nucleotides read TGTGCCAGCACCCGACAAGCAACTAATGAAAAACTGGTTTTT. Combining the CDR3 with reference TRBV11-2 and TRBJ1-4 gives the whole variable domain EAGVAQSPRYKIIEKRQSVAFWCNPISGHATLYWYQQILGQGPKLLIQFQNNGVVDDSQLPKDRFSAERLKGVDSTLKIQPAKLEDSAVYLCASTRQATNEKLVFGSGTQLSVL.

This clonotype showed up many times. The V call is TRBV11-1, the J call TRBJ2-1; 7 bases fit TRBD2. Germline V gene data show CDR1 as SGHAT and CDR2 as FQDESV (reference sequence). The V segment lost 2 bases and the J segment 8 bases; nucleotides outside the gene matches: 15. The CDR3 has 17 amino acids. The CDR3 loop reads CASSLQSWDWAGDEQFF. In nucleotides, the CDR3 is TGTGCCAGCAGCTTACAGTCCTGGGACTGGGCGGGGGATGAGCAGTTCTTC.